These 12 T cell receptor beta chains share one sample of origin, sequenced in a study of T cells in localized non-small cell lung cancer. The repertoire was sequenced with immunoSEQ multiplex PCR; TCRdb's copy has only in-frame clones and lacks some. Here the sample spans over 50,000 clones, almost 90% being singletons. The starting material was peripheral blood, obtained before any cancer treatment. The receptors shown here come from a woman aged 35 to 70 with stage I lung adenocarcinoma.

This clone has a single count. The J gene is TRBJ2-3, the V gene TRBV27, with 10 bases aligning to TRBD2. The CDR3 runs 17 residues. Germline assignment: CDR1 MNHEY and CDR2 SMNVEV (reference sequence). The junction had 6 bases not matched to a gene; V was cut back by 3 bases and J by 0 bases. The CDR3: CASSLASGSQSTDTQYF. CDR3 sequence (DNA): TGTGCCAGCAGTTTGGCTAGCGGGAGCCAAAGCACAGATACGCAGTATTTT.

The table lists this clone with a count of one. This chain links TRBV5-1 with TRBJ1-1; TRBD1 aligns across 7 bases. The V gene's germline CDR1 is SGHRS and CDR2 YFSETQ. J lost 4 bases, V lost 0 bases, and 6 bases had no gene match. The CDR3 is 15 amino acids. CDR3 coding DNA: TGCGCCAGCAGCTTGGAAGGGGGCCCGAGCACTGAAGCTTTCTTT. This sequence encodes CASSLEGGPSTEAFF.

J is TRBJ2-1 and V is TRBV2; D is perhaps TRBD1 (5 bases). Trimming removed 5 bases at V and 7 bases at J, with 15 bases between. The CDR3 covers 14 residues. Germline CDR1 reads SNHLY; CDR2 reads FYNNEI. The CDR3 loop reads CASSKGAGRNEQFF. Written as DNA, the CDR3 is TGTGCCAGCAGTAAAGGGGCAGGGCGAAATGAGCAGTTCTTC.

The genes are TRBV6-1 and TRBJ2-4; D may be TRBD1 (6 bases). V shed 6 bases and J shed 3 bases, with 15 bases lying between them. Germline V CDR1 and CDR2: MNHNS, SASEGT. The length of the CDR3 is 15 residues. CDR3 residues: CASRNEGVVKNIQYF. Written as DNA, the CDR3 is TGTGCCAGCAGAAATGAGGGGGTGGTCAAAAACATTCAGTACTTC.

The chain carries TRBV15 and TRBJ2-7, with D perhaps assigned TRBD1 or TRBD2 (5 bases each). Germline CDR1 and CDR2: LNHNV and YYDKDF (reference sequence). This CDR3 is 15 amino acids long. V was trimmed by 3 bases and J by 0 bases, leaving 12 bases between them. CDR3 DNA: TGTGCCACCAGCAGGGGGGACGCGAGCTCCTACGAGCAGTACTTC. Its protein is CATSRGDASSYEQYF.

J is TRBJ1-1 and V is TRBV28, with no clear D. The CDR3 has 11 amino acids. V gave up 4 bases and J gave up 2 bases, with 2 bases separating them. Germline V gene lookup returns CDR1 MDHEN and CDR2 SYDVKM. The CDR3: CASSSNTEAFF. CDR3 bases: TGTGCCAGCAGTTCAAACACTGAAGCTTTCTTT.

The rearrangement uses TRBV18 and TRBJ2-5, with D perhaps assigned TRBD1 or TRBD2 (5 bases each). This CDR3 is built from 15 residues. Trimming left V 0 bases short and J 5 bases short, with 13 bases between. CDR1 is KGHSH and CDR2 is LQKENI in the germline V gene. CDR3: CASSPPLGDGETQYF. The CDR3 DNA reads TGTGCCAGCTCACCACCGCTGGGGGATGGGGAGACCCAGTACTTC.

The V gene is TRBV7-8, the J gene TRBJ2-7; 8 nucleotides line up with TRBD1. Germline assignment: CDR1 SGHVS and CDR2 FQNEAQ. Germline trimming cut 7 bases from V and 4 bases from J; bases unmatched to any gene: 12. There are 15 residues in the CDR3. This CDR3 is CASTKKPTGEYEQYF. Written as DNA, the CDR3 is TGTGCCAGCACCAAAAAACCGACAGGGGAATACGAGCAGTACTTC.

This clone was counted a few times. No conserved phenylalanine or tryptophan ends this CDR3, so it is likely a read error. The DNA is omitted, as the CDR3 cannot be located on it reliably, and the CDR3 follows TCRdb's listing. V is TRBV6-1 and J is TRBJ1-1. The CDR3 is 10 amino acids in total, end residues counted. Germline loops: CDR1 MNHNS, CDR2 SASEGT. CDR3 sequence: CASSVRVLTL.

J is TRBJ1-4 and V is TRBV7-8; D perhaps matches TRBD1 (5 bases). V was cut by 3 bases and J by 7 bases, with 9 bases left in between. This CDR3 has 13 amino acids. Per germline, CDR1 SGHVS and CDR2 FQNEAQ. CDR3 loop: CASSFRGFEKLFF. CDR3 DNA: TGTGCCAGCAGCTTTCGGGGGTTTGAAAAACTGTTTTTT. The variable domain in full, completed from reference TRBV7-8 and TRBJ1-4, reads GAGVSQSPRYKVAKRGQDVALRCDPISGHVSLFWYQQALGQGPEFLTYFQNEAQLDKSGLPSDRFFAERPEGSVSTLKIQRTQQEDSAVYLCASSFRGFEKLFFGSGTQLSVL.

The chain has TRBV6-5 and TRBJ1-2; D unclear. V was trimmed by 2 bases and J by 4 bases, leaving 2 bases between them. The CDR3 consists of 11 residues. CDR1 and CDR2 from the germline V gene are MNHEY and SVGAGI. CDR3 in DNA: TGTGCCAGCAGTTACGGCTATGGCTACACCTTC. Its protein product is CASSYGYGYTF.

J is TRBJ2-7 and V is TRBV5-5, with D unresolved. Trimming took 2 bases from V and 3 from J, leaving 6 bases between them. This CDR3 has 12 amino acids. The germline CDR1 and CDR2 sequences are SGHKS and YYEKEE (reference sequence). CDR3 in amino acids: CASSFFIYEQYF. The CDR3 coding sequence is TGTGCCAGCAGCTTCTTCATCTACGAGCAGTACTTC.